Listed below are T cell receptor beta chains from one sample, sequenced in a study of cytomegalovirus exposure and HLA in healthy donors. Produced via immunoSEQ multiplex PCR; TCRdb's table is partial and in-frame only. The table lists approximately 160,000 clones, over 70% of them singletons. The sequenced sample consisted of PBMCs. The receptors were gathered from a male donor in good health and CMV-seropositive. Both conserved end residues are part of each CDR3. Fields, in order: V gene, CDR3 length, J gene, D gene, clone size, CDR3 DNA, CDR3 protein. The D gene is left open where the match is weak. For some rows the clone size is stated as once, few or many, or as a class when expanded; others skip it.

v_call: TRBV6-1; cdr3_length: 13; j_call: TRBJ1-5; d_call: NA; clone_size: NA; cdr3_nt: TGTGCCAGCAAAGAGAGGGGCAATCAGCCCCAGCATTTT; cdr3_aa: CASKERGNQPQHF
v_call: TRBV4-1; cdr3_length: 14; j_call: TRBJ2-7; d_call: NA; clone_size: NA; cdr3_nt: TGCGCCAGCAGCCAATCCGTGGGAGACTACGAGCAGTACTTC; cdr3_aa: CASSQSVGDYEQYF
v_call: TRBV18; cdr3_length: 15; j_call: TRBJ2-1; d_call: TRBD1; clone_size: NA; cdr3_nt: TGTGCCAGCTCACCGGGGGACAGGGCTTACAATGAGCAGTTCTTC; cdr3_aa: CASSPGDRAYNEQFF
v_call: TRBV29-1; cdr3_length: 11; j_call: TRBJ2-2; d_call: NA; clone_size: NA; cdr3_nt: TGCAGCGTTGAGAGCACCGGGGAGCTGTTTTTT; cdr3_aa: CSVESTGELFF
v_call: TRBV6-5; cdr3_length: 15; j_call: TRBJ1-5; d_call: NA; clone_size: NA; cdr3_nt: TGTGCCAGCCGACCCCTTGCGGTTAGCAATCAGCCCCAGCATTTT; cdr3_aa: CASRPLAVSNQPQHF
v_call: TRBV27; cdr3_length: 16; j_call: TRBJ2-1; d_call: TRBD2; clone_size: few; cdr3_nt: TGTGCCAGCAGTCCTCCGAGGGGCGGGGGGTACAATGAGCAGTTCTTC; cdr3_aa: CASSPPRGGGYNEQFF
v_call: TRBV4-2; cdr3_length: 16; j_call: TRBJ1-1; d_call: TRBD1; clone_size: NA; cdr3_nt: TGTGCCAGCAGCCAGGCCGGGACAGGGATGAACACTGAAGCTTTCTTT; cdr3_aa: CASSQAGTGMNTEAFF
v_call: TRBV19; cdr3_length: 16; j_call: TRBJ2-2; d_call: NA; clone_size: NA; cdr3_nt: TGTGCCAGTAGTATCCTTTTCTTTAGGGGAACCGGGGAGCTGTTTTTT; cdr3_aa: CASSILFFRGTGELFF
v_call: TRBV6-6; cdr3_length: 14; j_call: TRBJ2-7; d_call: TRBD2; clone_size: NA; cdr3_nt: TGTGCCAGCAGGGGAGCGGGGGTCTCCTACGAGCAGTACTTC; cdr3_aa: CASRGAGVSYEQYF
v_call: TRBV25-1; cdr3_length: 14; j_call: TRBJ2-3; d_call: NA; clone_size: NA; cdr3_nt: TGTGCCAGCAGTGGACATCATGAGGGAGATACGCAGTATTTT; cdr3_aa: CASSGHHEGDTQYF
v_call: TRBV5-1; cdr3_length: 16; j_call: TRBJ2-3; d_call: TRBD2; clone_size: NA; cdr3_nt: TGCGCCAGCAGCCCAACGGGACTAGCGGGGGGTGATACGCAGTATTTT; cdr3_aa: CASSPTGLAGGDTQYF